This T cell receptor beta chain was recovered during a study of control samples from healthy donors and cancer patients. Germline assignment: CDR1 KGHSH and CDR2 LQKENI. Between the trimmed V and J ends, which lost 2 bases and 9 bases, there was a span of 17 bases. The CDR3 extends over 16 amino acids. Produced via immunoSEQ multiplex PCR; TCRdb's table is partial and in-frame only. The data show some 410,000 clones, with more than 80% seen just once and roughly 6.4% held by the top ten. This chain links TRBV18 with TRBJ1-6; no reliable D call. The TCR sequence derives from a man aged 35 to 55 with head and neck cancer. The sequencing input was PBMCs. This CDR3 is CASSPELLGSASPLHF. The CDR3 DNA is TGTGCCAGCTCACCAGAGTTACTGGGGTCCGCTTCACCCCTCCACTTT.